This TCR beta chain was identified in a study of T cell responses to AZD1222 COVID-19 vaccine. Findings and caveats of the study: Spike-specific TCR breadth and depth rose after two AZD1222 doses.

Comment on this clone: Its antigen remains unknown.

Repertoires were generated with immunoSEQ multiplex PCR, while TCRdb's copy carries only in-frame clones and drops some. The sample lists about 110,000 clones; more than 75% were seen once. This receptor was obtained from an adult in good health. The sample in question was peripheral blood, obtained on day 0 of AZD1222 vaccination.

CDR3 nucleotides: TGTGCCAGCAGCTTGGCCCCTCCAGGGGGCGGGTACGAGCAGTACTTC. It yields the protein CASSLAPPGGGYEQYF. The gene calls are TRBV5-5 and TRBJ2-7, with 8 bases that match TRBD1. The CDR3 sequence is 16 residues long. The germline V gene has CDR1 SGHKS and CDR2 YYEKEE (reference sequence). After removal of 0 bases from V and 4 bases from J, the junction contained 9 bases not matched to a gene.